The 19 T cell receptor beta chains in this list originate from one sample, sequenced in a study of cytomegalovirus exposure and HLA in healthy donors. The protocol was immunoSEQ multiplex PCR, while the TCRdb copy is restricted to in-frame clones and leaves out a portion. Counted here are 120,000 to 150,000 clones, approximately 91% occurring once; the ten biggest clones make up 2.5% to 4%. Material: PBMCs. These receptor sequences come from a woman between 18 and 29 years old in good health and CMV-seropositive.

This rearrangement joins TRBV11-1 to TRBJ1-1, with D possibly matching TRBD1 (5 bases). The germline gives CDR1 SGHAT, CDR2 FQDESV (reference sequence). The CDR3 is 14 residues long. V shed 5 bases and J shed 1 base, with 11 bases lying between them. CDR3 loop: CASSVMDTNTEAFF. The CDR3 coding sequence is TGTGCCAGCAGCGTTATGGACACGAACACTGAAGCTTTCTTT.

This chain connects TRBV4-1 to TRBJ1-2, with 7 bases lining up with TRBD1. This CDR3 has 14 residues. Per germline, CDR1 MGHRA and CDR2 YSYEKL. The V segment lost 3 bases and the J segment 4 bases; nucleotides outside the gene matches: 5. In DNA form, the CDR3 reads TGCGCCAGCAGCCACACGGGACAGAGCTATGGCTACACCTTC. Protein product: CASSHTGQSYGYTF.

V and J are TRBV11-3 and TRBJ2-6, with D uncertain. CDR3 size: 14 residues. V dropped 5 bases and J dropped 1 base, with 6 bases sitting between them. From germline, CDR1 is SGHNT and CDR2 YENEEA. The CDR3 bases are TGTGCCAGCAGCATACGGTCTGGGGCCAACGTCCTGACTTTC. This gives the protein CASSIRSGANVLTF. Filled out from reference TRBV11-3 and TRBJ2-6, the complete variable domain reads EAGVVQSPRYKIIEKKQPVAFWCNPISGHNTLYWYLQNLGQGPELLIRYENEEAVDDSQLPKDRFSAERLKGVDSTLKIQPAELGDSAVYLCASSIRSGANVLTFGAGSRLTVL.

This chain joins TRBV7-2 and TRBJ2-7; D uncertain. From germline, CDR1 is SGHTA and CDR2 FQGNSA. The CDR3 is 14 amino acids. Deletions cut 1 base from V and 3 bases from J, with 10 bases between. CDR3 coding DNA: TGTGCCAGCAGCTTAGATAGTAGTTTCTACGAGCAGTACTTC. Translated: CASSLDSSFYEQYF.

V and J are TRBV4-2 and TRBJ2-5; a weak D match, TRBD2 (5 bases). V was pared by 0 bases and J by 2 bases, with 10 bases between. The CDR3 has 15 amino acids. Germline V gene lookup returns CDR1 LGHNA and CDR2 YNFKEQ. CDR3 bases: TGTGCCAGCAGCCAAGATTTACGGACTCAAGAGACCCAGTACTTC. Encoded protein: CASSQDLRTQETQYF.

The chain is built from TRBV29-1 and TRBJ1-5; 7 bases are a match to TRBD1. The germline CDR1 and CDR2 sequences are SQVTM and ANQGSEA. The J segment lost 7 bases and the V segment lost 6 bases, leaving 6 bases of the junction unmatched. The CDR3 extends over 12 amino acids. CDR3 in DNA: TGCAGCGTAACAGACAGGGACCAGCCCCAGCATTTT. Its protein product is CSVTDRDQPQHF.

V usage is TRBV2 and J usage is TRBJ2-1; D may be TRBD1 (5 bases). Between the trimmed V and J ends, which lost 4 bases and 1 base, there was a span of 11 bases. Germline V CDR1 and CDR2: SNHLY, FYNNEI. This CDR3 region has 15 residues. This chain's CDR3 is CASSVFSGSYNEQFF. DNA for the CDR3: TGTGCCAGCAGTGTTTTTTCAGGGTCCTACAATGAGCAGTTCTTC.

The chain links TRBV28 to TRBJ2-7; 9 nucleotides agree with TRBD1. This CDR3 has 16 amino acids. After removal of 5 bases from V and 2 bases from J, the junction contained 10 bases not matched to a gene. Germline-derived CDR1 and CDR2 are MDHEN and SYDVKM. CDR3 in amino acids: CASSLDGGQGTYEQYF. In DNA form, the CDR3 reads TGTGCCAGCAGTCTAGACGGGGGACAGGGCACCTACGAGCAGTACTTC.

The V call is TRBV6-5, the J call TRBJ2-7; 8 bases are a match to TRBD2. J lost 4 bases, V lost 2 bases, and 4 bases had no gene match. CDR1 and CDR2 (germline): MNHEY, SVGAGI. This CDR3 has 14 residues. The CDR3 DNA is TGTGCCAGCAGTTACCCGGGAGGGAAGTACGAGCAGTACTTC. Amino acid sequence: CASSYPGGKYEQYF.

The J gene is TRBJ2-7, the V gene TRBV5-1, with TRBD2 matching 7 bases. J gave up 5 bases and V 1 base, and 12 bases lay outside the gene matches. Per the germline V gene, CDR1 is SGHRS and CDR2 is YFSETQ. The CDR3 is made up of 16 amino acids. As DNA, the CDR3 is TGCGCCAGCAGCTTGATGCCGGCGGGCGGGAGTAACGAGCAGTACTTC. This sequence encodes CASSLMPAGGSNEQYF.

The chain has TRBV2 and TRBJ1-5; tentatively, D is TRBD1 (5 bases). Trimming shortened V by 5 bases and J by 7 bases, and 18 bases separated the two germline ends. This CDR3 is built from 15 residues. The germline gives CDR1 SNHLY, CDR2 FYNNEI. Here the CDR3 DNA reads TGTGCCAGCAGTCGCCAGGTGGGGCGCGGACAGCCCCAGCATTTT. Amino acids: CASSRQVGRGQPQHF.

J is TRBJ2-4 and V is TRBV28, with D possibly TRBD2 on 6 matching bases. The CDR3 covers 12 residues. The germline V gene encodes CDR1 MDHEN and CDR2 SYDVKM. V was shortened by 4 bases and J by 7 bases, with 8 bases between the two germline ends. The CDR3 DNA sequence: TGTGCCAGCAGTTCAGGAGGGAACATTCAGTACTTC. Translated: CASSSGGNIQYF.

This chain uses TRBV5-6 with TRBJ2-2; D is ambiguous. The CDR3 length is 13 residues. Per germline, CDR1 SGHDT and CDR2 YYEEEE. V shed 0 bases and J shed 5 bases, with 5 bases lying between them. The CDR3 sequence: CASSLERTGELFF. Here the CDR3 DNA reads TGTGCCAGCAGCTTGGAGAGGACCGGGGAGCTGTTTTTT.

This chain connects TRBV7-6 to TRBJ2-5, with 8 bases that match TRBD2. V lost 7 bases to trimming and J lost 7 bases; unmatched junction nucleotides: 14. Germline CDR1 SGHVS, CDR2 FNYEAQ. This CDR3 spans 15 amino acids. The DNA for the CDR3 is TGTGCCAGCACCCCGTCGCGATTCGCGGGAGGGACCCAGTACTTC. Translation gives CASTPSRFAGGTQYF.

The chain links TRBV30 to TRBJ1-5; 7 nucleotides align to TRBD1. Germline trimming cut 1 base from V and 6 bases from J; bases unmatched to any gene: 3. CDR3 size: 13 residues. Per germline, CDR1 GTSNPN and CDR2 SVGIG (reference sequence). The CDR3 sequence is CAWSGQGVQPQHF. In DNA, the CDR3 is TGTGCCTGGAGTGGGCAGGGGGTTCAGCCCCAGCATTTT.

This CDR3 reads CASSPQPLAGAYNEQFF. The CDR3 DNA is TGTGCCAGCAGCCCCCAACCCCTAGCGGGGGCCTACAATGAGCAGTTCTTC. The rearrangement joins TRBV4-2 to TRBJ2-1; 10 nucleotides align to TRBD2. The CDR3 has 17 residues. The V gene end was trimmed by 4 bases and the J gene end by 2 bases; junction bases not matched to a gene: 8. In germline, CDR1 is LGHNA, CDR2 YNFKEQ.

The chain has TRBV6-6 and TRBJ1-3; 7 bases agree with TRBD1. The V and J ends lost 0 bases and 8 bases, in that order; junction bases with no gene match: 10. The CDR3 covers 16 residues. Germline V gives CDR1 MNHNY, CDR2 SVGAGI (reference sequence). CDR3 residues: CASSYSTRPQGDTIYF. The DNA of the CDR3 is TGTGCCAGCAGTTACTCGACAAGGCCTCAGGGGGACACCATATATTTT.

This clone was recorded a few times. This chain joins TRBV19 and TRBJ2-7; D is possibly TRBD1 (6 bases). Per germline, CDR1 LNHDA and CDR2 SQIVND (reference sequence). The CDR3 is 15 amino acids. V dropped 5 bases and J dropped 0 bases, with 14 bases sitting between them. In nucleotides, the CDR3 is TGTGCCAGTAGTGTCACAGGGACGAGCTCCTACGAGCAGTACTTC. Residues: CASSVTGTSSYEQYF. The complete variable domain, with remaining parts taken from reference TRBV19 and TRBJ2-7, reads DGGITQSPKYLFRKEGQNVTLSCEQNLNHDAMYWYRQDPGQGLRLIYYSQIVNDFQKGDIAEGYSVSREKKESFPLTVTSAQKNPTAFYLCASSVTGTSSYEQYFGPGTRLTVT.

The V and J genes are TRBV7-2 and TRBJ1-2; D is perhaps TRBD1 (6 bases). Germline loops: CDR1 SGHTA, CDR2 FQGNSA. The CDR3 has 12 amino acids. The ends were cut back, 5 bases at V and 8 bases at J, with 12 bases in the middle. CDR3 region: CASSPGVTGYTF. The CDR3 nucleotides are TGTGCCAGCAGCCCAGGGGTAACCGGCTACACCTTC.